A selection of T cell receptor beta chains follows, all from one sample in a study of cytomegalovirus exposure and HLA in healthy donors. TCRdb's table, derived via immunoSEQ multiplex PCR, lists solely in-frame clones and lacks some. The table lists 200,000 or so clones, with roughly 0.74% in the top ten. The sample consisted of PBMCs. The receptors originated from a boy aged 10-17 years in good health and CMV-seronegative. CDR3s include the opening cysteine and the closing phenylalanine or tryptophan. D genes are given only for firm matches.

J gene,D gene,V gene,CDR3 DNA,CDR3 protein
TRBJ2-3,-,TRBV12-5,TGTGCTAGTGGTTTGGTAGGGGGAGATACGCAGTATTTT,CASGLVGGDTQYF
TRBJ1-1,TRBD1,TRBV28,TGTGCCAGCAGGCATTTTAGGGGGCAGAACAAGAACACTGAAGCTTTCTTT,CASRHFRGQNKNTEAFF
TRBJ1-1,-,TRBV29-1,TGCAGCGTTGCATTAGCGTTGAACACTGAAGCTTTCTTT,CSVALALNTEAFF
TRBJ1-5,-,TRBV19,TGTGCCAGTACCATAGGGGGGGCTGATCAGCCCCAGCATTTT,CASTIGGADQPQHF
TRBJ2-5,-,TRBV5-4,TGTGCCAGCAGCTTGGGGGACTCCCAAGAGACCCAGTACTTC,CASSLGDSQETQYF
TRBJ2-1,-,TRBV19,TGTGCCAGTAGTACTTCACAGGGTCTATCCAATGAGCAGTTCTTC,CASSTSQGLSNEQFF
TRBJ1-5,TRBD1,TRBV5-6,TGTGCCAGCAGCTTAGGAACAGGGGGGCGGCAGCCCCAGCATTTT,CASSLGTGGRQPQHF
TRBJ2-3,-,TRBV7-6,TGTGCCAGCAGCTTAGGAGGGCGAGATACGCAGTATTTT,CASSLGGRDTQYF
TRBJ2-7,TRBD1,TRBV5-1,TGCGCCAGCAGCGCCGGTCCCATGGGACAGGGTAAGGACGAGCAGTACTTC,CASSAGPMGQGKDEQYF
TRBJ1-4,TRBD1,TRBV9,TGTGCCAGCAGCGGGAGGGGGCTCGGGGAAAAACTGTTTTTT,CASSGRGLGEKLFF
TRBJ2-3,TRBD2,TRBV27,TGTGCCAGCAGTTTAACCCCAGCGGGGGCGAGCACAGATACGCAGTATTTT,CASSLTPAGASTDTQYF
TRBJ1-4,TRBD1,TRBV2,TGTGCCAGCGATAGGACAGGGGTTGAAAAACTGTTTTTT,CASDRTGVEKLFF
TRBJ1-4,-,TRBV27,TGTGCCAGCAGTTTATACAACGCTGAAAAACTGTTTTTT,CASSLYNAEKLFF
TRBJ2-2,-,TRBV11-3,TGTGCCAGCAGCCGTCGACAAACTGCGAACACCGGGGAGCTGTTTTTT,CASSRRQTANTGELFF
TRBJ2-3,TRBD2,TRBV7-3,TGTGCCAGCAGCTTAGGATTCCCTCCCGGGGGGGGCACAGATACGCAGTATTTT,CASSLGFPPGGGTDTQYF
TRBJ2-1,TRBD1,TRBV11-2,TGTGCCAGCAGCTTTGGGACAGGGGCTTGGAATGAGCAGTTCTTC,CASSFGTGAWNEQFF
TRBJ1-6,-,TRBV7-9,TGTGCCAGCAGCGATAGTTATAATTCACCCCTCCACTTT,CASSDSYNSPLHF
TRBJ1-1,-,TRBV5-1,TGCGCCAGCAGCTTAGAGGTTTTCGACACTGAAGCTTTCTTT,CASSLEVFDTEAFF
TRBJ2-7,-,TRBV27,TGTGCCAGCAGCGACCGACCGGGACTGTCAACCTACGAGCAGTACTTC,CASSDRPGLSTYEQYF
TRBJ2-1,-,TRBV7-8,TGTGCCAGCAGCTTAGATAGGGGGATCAGTAAAGTTGCAGTGCAGTTCTTC,CASSLDRGISKVAVQFF
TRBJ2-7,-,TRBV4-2,TGTGCCAGCAGCCCCCAGGGAAACAATGAAGTCTACGAGCAGTACTTC,CASSPQGNNEVYEQYF
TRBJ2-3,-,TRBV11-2,TGTGCCAGCAGCCCTCTCGGGGAGTGGGGCACAGATACGCAGTATTTT,CASSPLGEWGTDTQYF
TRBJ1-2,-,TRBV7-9,TGTGCCAGCAGCCGACGGGAAAACTATGGCTACACCTTC,CASSRRENYGYTF
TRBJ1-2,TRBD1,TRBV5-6,TGTGCCAGCAGCATCAACCGGGACAGACTTTCATTGTCTCGGTATGGCTACACCTTC,CASSINRDRLSLSRYGYTF
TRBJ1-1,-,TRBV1,TGCACCAGCAGCCAAGATCAGGAGGTTCGGGGCACTGAAGCTTTCTTT,CTSSQDQEVRGTEAFF
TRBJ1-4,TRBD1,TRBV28,TGTGCCAGCAGTACCCCTTGGACAGGGGAGGATGAAAAACTGTTTTTT,CASSTPWTGEDEKLFF
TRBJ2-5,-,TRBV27,TGTGCCAGCTCCGGACAGCCATTCCAAGAGACCCAGTACTTC,CASSGQPFQETQYF
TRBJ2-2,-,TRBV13,TGTGCCAGCAGTCTTAGGGGGAGGAACACCGGGGAGCTGTTTTTT,CASSLRGRNTGELFF
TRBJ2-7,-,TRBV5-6,TGTGCCAGCAGCTTACAGGGCGCCCACGAGCAGTACTTC,CASSLQGAHEQYF
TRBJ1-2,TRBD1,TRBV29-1,TGCAGCGACTTGGGACAGGGAAACTATGGCTACACCTTC,CSDLGQGNYGYTF
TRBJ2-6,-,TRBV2,TGTGCCACCGGGCGGGTGCTGACTGGGGCCAACGTCCTGACTTTC,CATGRVLTGANVLTF
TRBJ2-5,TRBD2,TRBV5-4,TGTGCCAGCAGCTTGGGATCTAGCGGGGGATTTCAAGAGACCCAGTACTTC,CASSLGSSGGFQETQYF